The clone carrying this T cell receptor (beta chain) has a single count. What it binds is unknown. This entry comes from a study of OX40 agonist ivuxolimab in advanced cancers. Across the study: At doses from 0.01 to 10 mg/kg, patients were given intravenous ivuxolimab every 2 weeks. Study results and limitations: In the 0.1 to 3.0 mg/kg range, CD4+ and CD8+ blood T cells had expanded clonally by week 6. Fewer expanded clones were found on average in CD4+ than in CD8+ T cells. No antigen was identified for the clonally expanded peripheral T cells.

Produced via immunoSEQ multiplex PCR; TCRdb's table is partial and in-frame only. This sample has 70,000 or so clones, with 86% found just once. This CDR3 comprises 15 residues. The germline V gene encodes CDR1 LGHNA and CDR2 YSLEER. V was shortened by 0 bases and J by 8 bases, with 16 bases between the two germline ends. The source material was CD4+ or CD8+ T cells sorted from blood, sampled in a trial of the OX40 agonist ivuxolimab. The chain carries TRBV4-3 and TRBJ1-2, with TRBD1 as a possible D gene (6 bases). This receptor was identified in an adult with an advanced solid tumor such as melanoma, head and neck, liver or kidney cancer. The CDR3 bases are TGCGCCAGCAGCCAAGATCGGTCAGGCAGGGGCGGCTACACCTTC. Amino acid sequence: CASSQDRSGRGGYTF.